These T cell receptor beta chains were read from a single sample in a study of OX40 agonist ivuxolimab in advanced cancers. The data were produced by immunoSEQ multiplex PCR, yet TCRdb's version contains in-frame clones alone and is incomplete. The sample includes about 33,000 clones, about 85% of them seen just once. The input for sequencing was CD4+ or CD8+ T cells sorted from blood, taken in a trial of the OX40 agonist ivuxolimab. These receptors came from an adult with an advanced solid tumor such as melanoma, head and neck, liver or kidney cancer. CDR3s include the opening cysteine and the closing phenylalanine or tryptophan. A D gene is named only where the DNA matches it firmly. Clone sizes are given selectively: once, few, many, or a class where the clone is expanded.

J	size	D	V	CDR3	DNA
TRBJ2-4	.	TRBD2	TRBV2	CASSVGGDKNIQYF	TGTGCCAGCAGTGTTGGGGGGGACAAAAACATTCAGTACTTC
TRBJ2-7	.	TRBD2	TRBV7-9	CASSLGGEQYEQYF	TGTGCCAGCAGCTTGGGAGGGGAACAGTACGAGCAGTACTTC
TRBJ1-5	.	TRBD1	TRBV19	CASSWDRSNQPQHF	TGTGCCAGTAGTTGGGACAGGAGCAATCAGCCCCAGCATTTT
TRBJ2-7	.	.	TRBV7-8	CASSPTGGYEQYF	TGTGCCAGCAGCCCAACAGGTGGCTACGAGCAGTACTTC
TRBJ2-7	.	.	TRBV6-5	CASKRNNYEQYF	TGTGCCAGCAAGAGGAACAACTACGAGCAGTACTTC
TRBJ2-7	few	.	TRBV6-1	CASKDYEQYF	TGTGCCAGCAAAGACTACGAGCAGTACTTC
TRBJ2-7	.	.	TRBV4-1	CASSQGVAGQAYEQYF	TGCGCCAGCAGCCAAGGAGTAGCAGGGCAAGCCTACGAGCAGTACTTC
TRBJ2-1	.	.	TRBV10-2	CASSDWSAYNEQFF	TGCGCCAGCAGTGACTGGTCGGCCTACAATGAGCAGTTCTTC
TRBJ2-7	.	.	TRBV6-5	CASSHGDSYEQYF	TGTGCCAGCAGCCACGGGGACTCCTACGAGCAGTACTTC
TRBJ1-1	.	TRBD1	TRBV28	CASSLGTGGTNTEAFF	TGTGCCAGCAGCCTGGGGACAGGGGGGACAAACACTGAAGCTTTCTTT
TRBJ2-3	.	.	TRBV14	CASSQAGITQYF	TGTGCCAGCAGCCAAGCTGGAATCACGCAGTATTTT
TRBJ2-1	.	TRBD2	TRBV18	CASSPLRTRGGNEQFF	TGTGCCAGCTCACCACTCCGGACTAGGGGTGGGAATGAGCAGTTCTTC
TRBJ2-5	.	TRBD2	TRBV27	CASSPGLARETQYF	TGTGCCAGCAGTCCCGGACTAGCTAGAGAGACCCAGTACTTC
TRBJ2-7	.	.	TRBV5-6	CASSRAGGDRRYEQYF	TGTGCCAGCAGCCGGGCAGGGGGGGATCGACGCTACGAGCAGTACTTC
TRBJ2-3	.	.	TRBV19	CASSPQGRILQYF	TGTGCCAGTAGTCCCCAGGGACGGATTCTGCAGTATTTT
TRBJ1-4	.	.	TRBV18	CASSPPKSLRRRGEKLFF	TGTGCCAGCTCACCACCGAAATCACTACGCCGGAGAGGAGAAAAACTGTTTTTT
TRBJ1-2	.	TRBD1	TRBV2	CASSVTTGIGYTF	TGCGCCAGCAGTGTAACGACAGGGATTGGCTACACCTTC
TRBJ1-5	.	.	TRBV19	CASSERRQPQHF	TGTGCCAGTAGTGAAAGGCGGCAGCCCCAGCATTTT
TRBJ2-2	.	.	TRBV28	CASSRGDRELFF	TGTGCCAGCAGTAGAGGGGATAGGGAGCTGTTTTTT
TRBJ1-5	.	.	TRBV2	CASTRGLNQPQHF	TGTGCCAGCACCAGGGGCCTTAATCAGCCCCAGCATTTT
TRBJ2-7	.	TRBD2	TRBV15	CATSRDRGSGSLYEQYF	TGTGCCACCAGCAGAGATCGTGGTAGCGGGAGTCTATACGAGCAGTACTTC
TRBJ1-3	.	.	TRBV28	CASSTPGLTGNTIYF	TGTGCCAGCAGTACGCCAGGGTTGACTGGAAACACCATATATTTT
TRBJ2-5	.	TRBD1	TRBV28	CASSLVLGPGTVGETQYF	TGTGCCAGCAGTTTAGTTTTAGGTCCCGGGACAGTCGGAGAGACCCAGTACTTC
TRBJ2-3	.	.	TRBV6-5	CASSYSSGGTYTQYF	TGTGCCAGCAGTTACTCTAGCGGCGGCACATATACGCAGTATTTT
TRBJ2-1	.	.	TRBV7-7	CASSFSDRMEQFF	TGTGCCAGCAGCTTCAGTGACAGAATGGAGCAGTTCTTC
TRBJ2-1	.	TRBD1	TRBV27	CASSFPGTGVPSQQFF	TGTGCCAGCAGTTTTCCCGGGACAGGGGTCCCCAGCCAGCAGTTCTTC
TRBJ1-6	.	TRBD1	TRBV18	CASKFTGENSPLHF	TGTGCCAGCAAGTTTACAGGGGAAAATTCACCCCTCCACTTT
TRBJ2-2	.	.	TRBV6-1	CASRASQQVSGELFF	TGTGCCAGCAGAGCCTCTCAACAGGTTTCCGGGGAGCTGTTTTTT
TRBJ1-1	.	.	TRBV9	CASSVGVGQGRRAFF	TGTGCCAGCAGCGTAGGTGTGGGCCAAGGAAGGAGAGCTTTCTTT
TRBJ2-7	.	.	TRBV6-6	CASRLSDSPEQYF	TGTGCCAGCAGGCTATCGGACAGCCCCGAGCAGTACTTC
TRBJ2-7	.	.	TRBV6-5	CASRPTGTVLYEQYF	TGTGCCAGCAGACCGACCGGGACGGTCCTCTACGAGCAGTACTTC
TRBJ1-5	.	.	TRBV5-5	CASSSSVAVMAQHF	TGTGCCAGCAGCTCCAGTGTAGCTGTCATGGCCCAGCATTTT
TRBJ2-3	.	TRBD1	TRBV6-5	CASTRQGAPTDTQYF	TGTGCCAGCACACGACAGGGTGCCCCCACAGATACGCAGTATTTT
TRBJ1-4	.	.	TRBV7-8	CASSLSGFGVNEKLFF	TGTGCCAGCAGCTTATCAGGGTTCGGGGTTAATGAAAAACTGTTTTTT
TRBJ1-2	.	.	TRBV7-9	CASSLVQGNYGYTF	TGTGCCAGCAGCTTAGTACAGGGAAACTATGGCTACACCTTC
TRBJ2-3	once	TRBD1	TRBV18	CASSPGQITDTQYF	TGTGCCAGCTCACCGGGACAGATCACAGATACGCAGTATTTT
TRBJ2-5	.	.	TRBV7-2	CASSQRRGGTTQYF	TGTGCCAGCAGCCAGAGGAGGGGCGGAACGACCCAGTACTTC
TRBJ2-5	.	.	TRBV7-2	CASSLIAGMQETQYF	TGTGCCAGCAGCTTAATTGCCGGGATGCAAGAGACCCAGTACTTC
TRBJ2-6	.	.	TRBV4-1	CASSQDSYRWGANVLTF	TGCGCCAGCAGCCAAGACAGCTACCGGTGGGGGGCCAACGTCCTGACTTTC
TRBJ1-5	.	.	TRBV7-9	CASSSFGVGRNQPQHF	TGTGCCAGCAGCTCGTTCGGGGTGGGACGCAATCAGCCCCAGCATTTT
TRBJ1-6	.	.	TRBV6-6	CASSLDGLNSPLHF	TGTGCCAGCAGCCTGGACGGACTTAATTCACCCCTCCACTTT
TRBJ1-2	.	.	TRBV15	CATSRGGEGNYGYTF	TGTGCCACCAGCAGAGGAGGGGAGGGAAACTATGGCTACACCTTC
TRBJ1-3	.	.	TRBV11-2	CASSSWNTIYF	TGTGCCAGCAGCTCTTGGAACACCATATATTTT
TRBJ1-2	.	.	TRBV6-6	CASSFSTGLNYGYTF	TGTGCCAGCAGTTTTTCGACGGGACTCAACTATGGCTACACCTTC
TRBJ1-5	.	.	TRBV9	CASSVDGTEYQPQHF	TGTGCCAGCAGCGTAGACGGGACGGAGTATCAGCCCCAGCATTTT